The 10 T cell receptor beta chains listed next were all sequenced from one sample in a study of beta chain features in type 1 diabetes. Expressed TCRB transcripts were sequenced, since all the RNA that had been isolated was reverse transcribed. Assay: immunoSEQ multiplex PCR; the TCRdb copy retains only in-frame clones and omits some. Of 900,000 or so clones in the sample, roughly a sixth were seen once. The material sequenced was naive CD4+ T cells from blood. These receptor sequences come from a young woman in good health.

This clone was seen only a few times. The gene calls are TRBV7-9 and TRBJ2-1; possibly TRBD2 for D (5 bases). The CDR3 has 12 amino acids. Germline-derived CDR1 and CDR2 are SEHNR and FQNEAQ (reference sequence). The germline V and J ends were trimmed by 6 bases and 7 bases, with 10 bases remaining between them. CDR3 sequence: CASSNPGNEQFF. Here the CDR3 DNA reads TGTGCCAGCAGTAACCCGGGGAATGAGCAGTTCTTC.

This chain joins TRBV25-1 and TRBJ2-1, with 9 bases fitting TRBD1. The CDR3 length is 16 residues. Germline loops: CDR1 MGHDK, CDR2 SYGVNS. J gave up 6 bases and V 2 bases, and 8 bases lay outside the gene matches. This CDR3 is CASSEASDRGLNEQFF. The CDR3 nucleotides read TGTGCCAGCAGTGAAGCGTCGGACAGGGGACTCAATGAGCAGTTCTTC.

The V call is TRBV7-2, the J call TRBJ2-1; TRBD2 aligns across 13 bases. Germline V CDR1 and CDR2: SGHTA, FQGNSA. V gave up 7 bases and J gave up 8 bases; unmatched junction bases: 8. The CDR3 is made up of 15 amino acids. CDR3 region: CASTALGLAGDEQFF. The CDR3 DNA is TGTGCCAGCACCGCCCTAGGACTAGCGGGAGATGAGCAGTTCTTC. Filled out from reference TRBV7-2 and TRBJ2-1, the complete variable domain reads GAGVSQSPSNKVTEKGKDVELRCDPISGHTALYWYRQSLGQGLEFLIYFQGNSAPDKSGLPSDRFSAERTGGSVSTLTIQRTQQEDSAVYLCASTALGLAGDEQFFGPGTRLTVL.

The V gene is TRBV9, the J gene TRBJ2-3; TRBD2 matches 10 bases. Per the germline V gene, CDR1 is SGDLS and CDR2 is YYNGEE. V shed 3 bases and J 5 bases; nucleotides not matched to a gene: 9. The CDR3 extends over 16 amino acids. This CDR3 is CASSAVSGRGEDTQYF. The CDR3 DNA reads as TGTGCCAGCAGCGCCGTAAGCGGGAGGGGCGAAGATACGCAGTATTTT.

This clone was observed a few times. The gene calls are TRBV13 and TRBJ2-3; D might be TRBD1 or TRBD2, each matching 5 bases. The CDR3 contains 14 residues. Per the germline V gene, CDR1 is PRHDT and CDR2 is FYEKMQ (reference sequence). Trimming took 2 bases from V and 7 from J, leaving 13 bases between them. The DNA of the CDR3 is TGTGCCAGCAGCTTACTCAATGAGGGGAATACGCAGTATTTT. Encoded protein: CASSLLNEGNTQYF.

The rearrangement links TRBV28 to TRBJ2-5, with D tentatively TRBD1 (5 bases). The germline gives CDR1 MDHEN, CDR2 SYDVKM. The CDR3 is made up of 13 amino acids. V dropped 6 bases and J dropped 2 bases, with 10 bases sitting between them. CDR3: CASRQGRQETQYF. The CDR3 DNA follows: TGTGCCAGCAGGCAGGGTAGGCAAGAGACCCAGTACTTC.

This clone was seen a few times. J is TRBJ2-3 and V is TRBV14; 7 bases align to TRBD2. This CDR3 comprises 14 residues. The junction had 7 bases not matched to a gene; V was cut back by 5 bases and J by 5 bases. CDR1 is SGHDN, CDR2 FVKESK, per germline. The chain's CDR3 is CASSSGGSGDTQYF. For the CDR3, the DNA is TGTGCCAGCAGCTCGGGAGGTTCCGGAGATACGCAGTATTTT.

This clone was observed a single time. The V gene is TRBV27, the J gene TRBJ2-7; tentatively, D is TRBD2 (6 bases). From germline, CDR1 is MNHEY and CDR2 SMNVEV (reference sequence). The CDR3 covers 11 residues. Trimming left V 8 bases short and J 5 bases short, with 10 bases between. The CDR3 bases are TGTGCCAGCCGCGGGGTACACGAGCAGTACTTC. This translates into CASRGVHEQYF.

This clone has just a few counts. The V gene is TRBV7-9, the J gene TRBJ1-1, with D possibly matching TRBD1 (6 bases). V shed 8 bases and J shed 0 bases, with 7 bases lying between them. CDR1 is SEHNR, CDR2 FQNEAQ, per germline (reference sequence). The CDR3 runs 12 residues. The chain's CDR3 is CASQGMNTEAFF. In DNA form, the CDR3 reads TGTGCCAGCCAGGGGATGAACACTGAAGCTTTCTTT.

This clone was seen a handful of times. The chain combines TRBV5-1 with TRBJ2-1; D call uncertain. V gave up 2 bases and J gave up 0 bases, with 9 bases separating them. CDR3 size: 15 residues. CDR1 is SGHRS, CDR2 YFSETQ, per germline. This CDR3 is CASSFSRSSYNEQFF. In DNA form, the CDR3 reads TGCGCCAGCAGCTTTAGCAGGAGCTCCTACAATGAGCAGTTCTTC.